Listed below are T cell receptor beta chains from one sample, sequenced in a study of blood T cells in healthy people across ages. TCRdb redid the calling of the 5' RACE reads with MiXCR, one entry per CDR3 protein. The data hold around 2 million distinct CDR3 sequences, with about 39% observed a single time. Sequencing was done on a sample of blood. The receptors come from a human donor in good health. CDR3s include the opening cysteine and the closing phenylalanine or tryptophan. The order of the fields is V gene, D gene, CDR3 length, clone size, J gene, CDR3 protein, CDR3 DNA. A D gene is named only where the DNA matches it firmly. Rows give clone size only sometimes, using once, few, many, or a class for an expanded clone.

TRBV10-3	NA	13	NA	TRBJ1-2	CAISEADMRGYTF	TGTGCCATCAGTGAGGCCGACATGAGGGGCTACACCTTC
TRBV5-1	NA	15	few	TRBJ2-1	CASSTGGVNVNEQFF	TGCGCCAGCAGCACAGGGGGGGTCAACGTCAATGAGCAGTTCTTC
TRBV15	TRBD2	14	NA	TRBJ2-1	CATSRGLAPNEQFF	TGTGCCACCAGCAGGGGACTAGCCCCCAATGAGCAGTTCTTC
TRBV29-1	NA	13	NA	TRBJ1-5	CSVVTRKVRPQHF	TGCAGCGTTGTAACTCGTAAAGTACGGCCCCAGCATTTT
TRBV5-6	NA	17	NA	TRBJ1-6	CASSLGATGFYNSPLHF	TGTGCCAGCAGCTTGGGGGCGACAGGATTCTATAATTCACCCCTCCACTTT
TRBV20-1	NA	15	NA	TRBJ2-7	CSAIPTGSYSYEQYF	TGCAGTGCTATACCCACAGGGTCGTATTCCTACGAGCAGTACTTC
TRBV7-2	NA	13	NA	TRBJ2-7	CASSSNYYFEQYF	TGTGCCAGCAGCTCCAATTACTACTTCGAGCAGTACTTC
TRBV2	NA	16	few	TRBJ2-1	CASSSGVRGVGNEQFF	TGTGCCAGCAGCTCAGGGGTCAGGGGCGTGGGTAATGAGCAGTTCTTC
TRBV6-2/TRBV6-3	NA	14	NA	TRBJ1-1	CASSFQQWNTEAFF	TGTGCCAGCAGTTTCCAACAGTGGAACACTGAAGCTTTCTTT
TRBV6-5	NA	14	few	TRBJ2-1	CASTRTTLGNEQFF	TGTGCCAGCACCCGGACGACGCTCGGCAATGAGCAGTTCTTC
TRBV4-1	TRBD2	16	few	TRBJ2-5	CASSHTGLAPLETQYF	TGCGCCAGCAGCCACACGGGACTAGCGCCCCTCGAGACCCAGTACTTC
TRBV7-9	NA	14	few	TRBJ2-1	CASSLVLATNEQFF	TGTGCCAGCAGCTTAGTATTAGCCACCAATGAGCAGTTCTTC
TRBV5-6	TRBD2	15	once	TRBJ2-7	CASSLPTSGDYEQYF	TGTGCCAGCAGCTTACCGACTAGCGGGGACTACGAGCAGTACTTC
TRBV20-1	TRBD1	13	few	TRBJ1-4	CSAIGQGREKLFF	TGCAGTGCTATCGGACAGGGGAGGGAAAAACTGTTTTTT
TRBV20-1	NA	12	NA	TRBJ1-2	CSARDGLYGYTF	TGCAGTGCTAGAGATGGGCTCTATGGCTACACCTTC
TRBV20-1	TRBD2	14	NA	TRBJ2-7	CSADWGSGEYEQYF	TGCAGTGCTGATTGGGGTAGCGGGGAGTACGAGCAGTACTTC
TRBV6-5	NA	16	NA	TRBJ2-3	CASSYPTARGTDTQYF	TGTGCCAGCAGTTACCCGACGGCGCGTGGTACAGATACGCAGTATTTT
TRBV6-2/TRBV6-3	NA	16	few	TRBJ2-7	CASSYRGPPNGNEQYF	TGTGCCAGCAGTTACCGAGGCCCCCCTAATGGGAACGAGCAGTACTTC
TRBV29-1	NA	18	many	TRBJ1-2	CSVEDRWQGDEFFYGYTF	TGCAGCGTTGAAGATCGATGGCAGGGAGACGAATTCTTCTATGGCTACACCTTC
TRBV29-1	TRBD2	17	NA	TRBJ2-3	CSARGRLAGGSSDTQYF	TGCAGCGCCCGAGGTAGACTAGCGGGGGGGAGTTCAGATACGCAGTATTTT
TRBV12-5	TRBD2	14	few	TRBJ2-1	CASGQLAGANEQFF	TGTGCTAGTGGTCAACTAGCGGGGGCCAATGAGCAGTTCTTC
TRBV20-1	NA	14	NA	TRBJ2-7	CSAREDGRAGEQYF	TGCAGTGCTAGAGAAGACGGCAGGGCTGGCGAGCAGTACTTC
TRBV7-6	NA	15	NA	TRBJ2-5	CAIGRPGTLQETQYF	TGTGCCATTGGGCGGCCAGGGACACTTCAAGAGACCCAGTACTTC
TRBV18	TRBD1	15	NA	TRBJ2-1	CASSRQGPSYNEQFF	TGTGCCAGCTCAAGACAGGGCCCTTCCTACAATGAGCAGTTCTTC
TRBV2	TRBD2	16	NA	TRBJ2-1	CASSNSGGAAYNEQFF	TGTGCCAGCAGTAATAGCGGGGGGGCAGCCTACAATGAGCAGTTCTTC
TRBV20-1	NA	13	NA	TRBJ2-5	CSASTRMVETQYF	TGCAGTGCTTCTACTAGGATGGTCGAGACCCAGTACTTC
TRBV7-3	NA	13	NA	TRBJ2-7	CASSLNRAGEQYF	TGTGCCAGCAGCTTAAACAGGGCTGGCGAGCAGTACTTC
TRBV7-2	TRBD2	16	NA	TRBJ2-3	CASSLAGASGSDTQYF	TGTGCCAGCAGCTTAGCCGGAGCTAGCGGCTCAGATACGCAGTATTTT
TRBV5-6	TRBD2	16	NA	TRBJ2-1	CASSLWVSGGPHEQFF	TGTGCCAGCAGCTTGTGGGTATCGGGGGGGCCCCATGAGCAGTTCTTC
TRBV6-2/TRBV6-3	NA	14	NA	TRBJ2-4	CASSGWDARNIQYF	TGTGCCAGCAGCGGATGGGATGCGAGAAACATTCAGTACTTC
TRBV19	TRBD1	16	once	TRBJ1-3	CASIRGQALSGNTIYF	TGTGCCAGTATCAGGGGGCAAGCCCTCTCTGGAAACACCATATATTTT
TRBV13	NA	15	NA	TRBJ2-7	CASSLVTSKGYEQYF	TGTGCCAGCAGCTTAGTTACCTCTAAAGGGTACGAGCAGTACTTC
TRBV6-1	NA	16	NA	TRBJ1-2	CASSERGGFGYFGYTF	TGTGCCAGCAGTGAGAGGGGGGGTTTCGGTTACTTTGGCTACACCTTC
TRBV4-1	TRBD2	17	few	TRBJ2-1	CASSQEWDYPSYNEQFF	TGCGCCAGCAGCCAAGAATGGGACTACCCCTCCTACAATGAGCAGTTCTTC
TRBV5-1	TRBD1	16	NA	TRBJ2-1	CASSLGPRGSLDEQFF	TGCGCCAGCAGCTTGGGTCCCAGGGGGTCTTTGGATGAGCAGTTCTTC
TRBV20-1	NA	12	few	TRBJ1-5	CSARESHQPQHF	TGCAGTGCTAGGGAGAGCCATCAGCCCCAGCATTTT
TRBV2	NA	13	NA	TRBJ2-1	CASSVGLQEIQFF	TGTGCCAGCAGTGTGGGACTCCAAGAGATCCAGTTCTTC
TRBV7-3	NA	13	NA	TRBJ1-6	CASSLNVGSPLHF	TGTGCCAGCAGCTTAAATGTTGGGTCACCCCTCCACTTT
TRBV14	TRBD1	18	NA	TRBJ2-3	CASSQVRRDRDSTDTQYF	TGTGCCAGCAGCCAAGTGAGGAGGGACAGGGACAGCACAGATACGCAGTATTTT
TRBV7-2	NA	16	few	TRBJ2-3	CASSFFLTPPGDTQYF	TGTGCCAGCAGCTTTTTCTTGACCCCACCCGGAGATACGCAGTATTTT
TRBV9	TRBD1	17	many	TRBJ2-3	CASSFGQGLDLTDTQYF	TGTGCCAGCAGCTTTGGACAGGGGCTCGATCTCACAGATACGCAGTATTTT
TRBV29-1	NA	14	NA	TRBJ2-7	CSVSPGRPSYEQYF	TGCAGCGTCTCGCCGGGACGGCCCTCCTACGAGCAGTACTTC
TRBV4-3	NA	13	NA	TRBJ2-3	CASSSNGMGTQYF	TGCGCCAGCAGCTCCAACGGTATGGGTACGCAGTATTTT
TRBV5-1	NA	16	NA	TRBJ1-1	CASSPPGTGTNTEAFF	TGCGCCAGCAGCCCGCCAGGCACAGGGACGAACACTGAAGCTTTCTTT
TRBV28	TRBD1	16	NA	TRBJ2-3	CASSRTDRVPADTQYF	TGTGCCAGCAGTCGCACTGACAGGGTCCCTGCGGATACGCAGTATTTT
TRBV5-1	TRBD1	13	NA	TRBJ1-1	CASRTSGGTEAFF	TGCGCCAGCAGGACCTCAGGGGGCACTGAAGCTTTCTTT
TRBV7-2	NA	10	many	TRBJ2-5	CASSQGTQYF	TGTGCCAGCAGCCAAGGGACCCAGTACTTC
TRBV9	TRBD2	17	NA	TRBJ2-3	CASSAGLAGGGTDTQYF	TGTGCCAGCAGTGCGGGACTAGCGGGGGGTGGCACAGATACGCAGTATTTT
TRBV6-2/TRBV6-3	NA	13	NA	TRBJ2-1	CASRADYHNEQFF	TGTGCCAGCAGGGCCGACTATCACAACGAGCAGTTCTTC
TRBV10-3	NA	14	few	TRBJ2-3	CAISESTGRDTQYF	TGTGCCATCAGTGAGTCGACAGGTCGGGATACGCAGTATTTT
TRBV20-1	NA	15	NA	TRBJ2-1	CSARAPSFSYNEQFF	TGCAGTGCTAGAGCCCCTAGCTTCTCCTACAATGAGCAGTTCTTC
TRBV3-1	TRBD2	15	NA	TRBJ2-1	CVSSQLAEKGNEQFF	TGTGTCAGCAGCCAACTAGCGGAGAAAGGCAATGAGCAGTTCTTC
TRBV6-5	TRBD2	14	NA	TRBJ2-7	CASSYSGLANEQYF	TGTGCCAGCAGTTACTCGGGACTAGCTAACGAGCAGTACTTC
TRBV20-1	TRBD1	13	NA	TRBJ2-7	CSILLDREYEQYF	TGCAGTATTCTTTTGGACAGGGAGTACGAGCAGTACTTC
TRBV18	TRBD1	17	NA	TRBJ2-6	CASSPRDRGSGANVLTF	TGTGCCAGCTCACCACGGGACAGGGGATCCGGGGCCAACGTCCTGACTTTC